This T cell receptor beta chain was obtained from a study of PD-L1 blockade in urothelial cancer (dated by TCRdb to 2015 to 2018). Concerning the study at large: Therapy was started in the mid-2010s for all patients, and atezolizumab 1,200 mg was administered intravenously every 3 weeks. Twenty-five of 29 patients were identified as males with urothelial cancer of bladder origin, and a prior smoking history was reported by 18 of 29 patients. Patients had an ECOG performance status of 0 or 1 and had received between 0 and 3 prior chemotherapy regimens. Blood samples were analyzed at 3 weeks after treatment start (second dose) and at 6 weeks after treatment start. A median of approximately 140,000 T cells and approximately 83,000 unique TCRs was obtained from blood samples, and a median clonality of around 0.08 was observed. The study, an exploratory multi-omic analysis, examined somatic, immune and clinical correlates of response to PD-L1 blockade with atezolizumab in urothelial cancer. Pretreatment tumor samples, along with matched peripheral blood serially collected before and after atezolizumab treatment, were subjected to TCR sequencing. Durable clinical benefit meant progression-free survival longer than 6 months, and TCR features were also tested against progression-free and overall survival. In the same patients, pretreatment tumors underwent whole exome sequencing and RNA sequencing in addition to TCR sequencing. Several patients reached durable clinical benefit, while some 20 patients did not. Twenty-nine patients had pretreatment blood TCR-seq, roughly 24 had at least one posttreatment blood collection, and roughly 24 had tumor TCR-seq. On the study overall, not on this receptor specifically: Because of the small sample size (n ≈ 30) and the many exploratory analyses performed, the results are intended to be regarded as hypothesis-generating. A pretreatment peripheral blood TCR clonality below the median was linked to improved progression-free and overall survival. At 3 weeks after the start of treatment, tumor-associated TCR clones in peripheral blood had expanded more in patients with durable benefit (n ≈ 24, p = 0.022).

This sample's time point label indicates: pretreatment peripheral blood. The cohort comprised nearly 30 patients with locally advanced or metastatic urothelial carcinoma treated at Memorial Sloan Kettering on a trial protocol. Peripheral blood mononuclear cells were collected pretreatment and during treatment, with between 1 and 8 total time points per patient. The Qiagen DNeasy Blood extraction kit was used to purify genomic DNA from total PBMCs and tumor samples. PBMCs were collected pretreatment and during treatment, and were isolated and stored as previously described. Trimming at the junction amounts to 11 bases on V and 1 base on J, and the germline ends lie 9 bases apart. Sequences WNHNN (CDR1) and SYGVQD (CDR2) are obtained from the germline V gene (reference sequence). The CDR3 runs 12 amino acids, cysteine and phenylalanine included. Here the CDR3 DNA is all that survives: 36 bases in frame from base 1.

To note about this clone: Its antigen specificity is not known. There are no base qualities to consult, and no much larger clone falls within one base.

To estimate absolute template abundance from read counts, synthetic TCR analog templates were spiked into each PCR. The immunoSEQ assay used bias-controlled V and J gene primers to amplify TCRbeta CDR3 regions from genomic DNA. Rearranged TCRbeta segments were sequenced at approximately 20X coverage. For the original study's pipeline: Clustering was used to correct sequencing errors, and CDR3s were annotated against IMGT to assign V, D and J genes. Out-of-frame and stop-codon sequences were excluded, and only productive TCRbeta rearrangements were used in downstream analyses. To compute clonality, Shannon entropy was normalized by the log of the number of unique productive sequences and then subtracted from one. Fisher's exact test with Benjamini-Hochberg correction, using a cutoff of adjusted p below 0.01, was how clones that differed between time points or between blood and tumor were identified. Not all clones reach the TCRdb copy of this immuneACCESS table, which keeps in-frame sequences only. Checked studies attribute under half of the gap to unresolved V genes and leave the rest unexplained. Clone size and V and J calls were adopted from that table, with D and trimming inferred from the DNA. The sample table records about 52,000 clones; around 72% of these occur just once. The ten largest clonotypes hold approximately 3.7% of the sample.

The sequenced sample was PBMCs, obtained around atezolizumab (anti-PD-L1) treatment. This receptor was identified in a man in his sixties or seventies with urothelial cancer. The rearranged chain carries TRBV10-1 and TRBJ2-4; the best D guess is TRBD1, with 6 bases matching. The CDR3 region reads CAPQGAKNIQYF. In nucleotides, the sequence is TGCGCCCCTCAGGGGGCCAAAAACATTCAGTACTTC.